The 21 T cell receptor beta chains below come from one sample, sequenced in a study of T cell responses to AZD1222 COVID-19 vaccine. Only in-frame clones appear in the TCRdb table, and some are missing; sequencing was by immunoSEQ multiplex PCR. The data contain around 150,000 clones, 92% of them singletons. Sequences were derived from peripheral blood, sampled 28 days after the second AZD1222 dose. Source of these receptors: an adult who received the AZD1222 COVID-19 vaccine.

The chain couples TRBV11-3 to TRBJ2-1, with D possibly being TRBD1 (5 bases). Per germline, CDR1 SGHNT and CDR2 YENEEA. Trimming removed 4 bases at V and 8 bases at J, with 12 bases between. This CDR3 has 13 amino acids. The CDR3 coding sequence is TGTGCCAGCAGCTACCGACAGAGTGATGAGCAGTTCTTC. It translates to CASSYRQSDEQFF.

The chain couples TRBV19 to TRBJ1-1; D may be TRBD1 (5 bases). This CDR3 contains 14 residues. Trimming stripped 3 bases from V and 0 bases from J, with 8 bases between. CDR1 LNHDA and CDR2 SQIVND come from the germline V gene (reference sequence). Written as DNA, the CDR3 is TGTGCCAGTAGTATGGGGGTCATGAACACTGAAGCTTTCTTT. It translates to CASSMGVMNTEAFF. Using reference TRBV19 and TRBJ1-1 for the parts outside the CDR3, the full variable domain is DGGITQSPKYLFRKEGQNVTLSCEQNLNHDAMYWYRQDPGQGLRLIYYSQIVNDFQKGDIAEGYSVSREKKESFPLTVTSAQKNPTAFYLCASSMGVMNTEAFFGQGTRLTVV.

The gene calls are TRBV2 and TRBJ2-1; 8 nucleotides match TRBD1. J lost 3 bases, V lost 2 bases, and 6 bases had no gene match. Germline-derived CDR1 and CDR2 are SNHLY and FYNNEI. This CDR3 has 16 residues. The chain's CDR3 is CASSERAGGFYNEQFF. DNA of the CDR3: TGTGCCAGCAGTGAAAGGGCAGGGGGCTTCTACAATGAGCAGTTCTTC.

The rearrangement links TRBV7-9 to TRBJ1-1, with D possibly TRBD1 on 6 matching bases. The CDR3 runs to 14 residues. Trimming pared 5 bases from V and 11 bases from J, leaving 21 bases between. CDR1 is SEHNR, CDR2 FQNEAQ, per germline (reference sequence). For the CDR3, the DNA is TGTGCCAGCAGCATCTCCGGGACATCTTGGGGCGCTTTCTTT. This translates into CASSISGTSWGAFF. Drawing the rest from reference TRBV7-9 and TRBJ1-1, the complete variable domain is DTGVSQNPRHKITKRGQNVTFRCDPISEHNRLYWYRQTLGQGPEFLTYFQNEAQLEKSRLLSDRFSAERPKGSFSTLEIQRTEQGDSAMYLCASSISGTSWGAFFGQGTRLTVV.

CDR3 in amino acids: CASSLGSTGYQETQYF. The CDR3, as DNA: TGCGCCAGCAGCTTGGGGTCTACAGGGTACCAAGAGACCCAGTACTTC. The chain carries TRBV5-1 and TRBJ2-5; TRBD1 might be the D (6 bases). This CDR3 region has 16 residues. V gave up 0 bases and J gave up 0 bases, with 12 bases separating them. Looked up from germline, CDR1 is SGHRS and CDR2 is YFSETQ.

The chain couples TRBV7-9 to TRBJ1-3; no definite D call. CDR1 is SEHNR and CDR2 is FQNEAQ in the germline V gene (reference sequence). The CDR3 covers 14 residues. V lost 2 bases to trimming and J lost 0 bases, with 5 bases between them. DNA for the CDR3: TGTGCCAGCAGCTTATCGAGCTCTGGAAACACCATATATTTT. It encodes CASSLSSSGNTIYF. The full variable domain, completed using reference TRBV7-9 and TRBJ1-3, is DTGVSQNPRHKITKRGQNVTFRCDPISEHNRLYWYRQTLGQGPEFLTYFQNEAQLEKSRLLSDRFSAERPKGSFSTLEIQRTEQGDSAMYLCASSLSSSGNTIYFGEGSWLTVV.

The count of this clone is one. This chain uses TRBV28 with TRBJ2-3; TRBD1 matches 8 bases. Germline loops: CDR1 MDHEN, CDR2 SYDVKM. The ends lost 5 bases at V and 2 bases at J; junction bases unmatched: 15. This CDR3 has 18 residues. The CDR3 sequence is CASSPSPGQGGHTDTQYF. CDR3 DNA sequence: TGTGCCAGCAGTCCAAGCCCCGGACAGGGCGGGCACACAGATACGCAGTATTTT.

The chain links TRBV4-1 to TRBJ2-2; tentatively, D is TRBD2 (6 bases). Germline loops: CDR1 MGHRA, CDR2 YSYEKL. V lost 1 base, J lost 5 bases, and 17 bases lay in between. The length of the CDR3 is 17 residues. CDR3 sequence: CASSQGPARGRTGELFF. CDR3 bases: TGCGCCAGCAGCCAAGGTCCAGCGCGGGGCCGGACCGGGGAGCTGTTTTTT.

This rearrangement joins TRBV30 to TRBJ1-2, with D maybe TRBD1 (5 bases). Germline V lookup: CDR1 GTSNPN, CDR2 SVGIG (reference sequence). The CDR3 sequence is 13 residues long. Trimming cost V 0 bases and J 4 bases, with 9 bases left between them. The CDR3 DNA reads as TGTGCCTGGAGTGTTCAAGGGGCCTATGGCTACACCTTC. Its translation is CAWSVQGAYGYTF.

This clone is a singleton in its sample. CDR3 sequence (DNA): TGCGCCAGCAGCCAGCCTGACCGAAACACCATATATTTT. Protein sequence: CASSQPDRNTIYF. The chain combines TRBV4-1 with TRBJ1-3, with unresolved D. V shed 3 bases and J shed 5 bases, with 8 bases lying between them. The V gene's germline CDR1 is MGHRA and CDR2 YSYEKL. The CDR3 is 13 amino acids.

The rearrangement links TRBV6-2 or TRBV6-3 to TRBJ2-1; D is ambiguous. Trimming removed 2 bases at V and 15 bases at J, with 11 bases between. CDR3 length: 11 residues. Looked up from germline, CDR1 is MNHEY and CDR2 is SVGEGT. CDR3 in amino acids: CASSYRGGSFF. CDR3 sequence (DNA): TGTGCCAGCAGTTACCGAGGCGGTTCGTTCTTC.

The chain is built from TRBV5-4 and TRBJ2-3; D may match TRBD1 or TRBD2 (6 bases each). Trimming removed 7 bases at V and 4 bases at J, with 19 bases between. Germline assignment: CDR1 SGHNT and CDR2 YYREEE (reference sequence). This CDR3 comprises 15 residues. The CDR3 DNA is TGTGCCAGCCATACTGGGGGGCGGGACCCAGATACGCAGTATTTT. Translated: CASHTGGRDPDTQYF.

The CDR3, as DNA: TGCGCCAGCAGCTTGGAGTACCGGACTAGCAACACAGATACGCAGTATTTT. The encoded protein is CASSLEYRTSNTDTQYF. The rearrangement joins TRBV5-1 to TRBJ2-3, with TRBD2 matching over 8 bases. The J segment lost 2 bases and the V segment lost 0 bases, leaving 8 bases of the junction unmatched. The CDR3 has 17 amino acids. Looked up from germline, CDR1 is SGHRS and CDR2 is YFSETQ.

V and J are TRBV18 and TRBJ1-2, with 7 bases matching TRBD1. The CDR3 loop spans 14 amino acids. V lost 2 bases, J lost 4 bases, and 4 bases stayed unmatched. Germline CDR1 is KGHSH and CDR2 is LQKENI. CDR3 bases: TGTGCCAGCTCACCAGACAGGGTCCCCTATGGCTACACCTTC. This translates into CASSPDRVPYGYTF. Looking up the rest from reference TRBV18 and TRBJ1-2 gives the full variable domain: NAGVMQNPRHLVRRRGQEARLRCSPMKGHSHVYWYRQLPEEGLKFMVYLQKENIIDESGMPKERFSAEFPKEGPSILRIQQVVRGDSAAYFCASSPDRVPYGYTFGSGTRLTVV.

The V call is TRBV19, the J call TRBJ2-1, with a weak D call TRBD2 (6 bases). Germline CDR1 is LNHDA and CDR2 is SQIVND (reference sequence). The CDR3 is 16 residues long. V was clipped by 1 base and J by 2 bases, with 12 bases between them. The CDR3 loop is CASSIGSSGPYNEQFF. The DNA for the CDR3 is TGTGCCAGTAGTATAGGGTCAAGCGGGCCCTACAATGAGCAGTTCTTC.

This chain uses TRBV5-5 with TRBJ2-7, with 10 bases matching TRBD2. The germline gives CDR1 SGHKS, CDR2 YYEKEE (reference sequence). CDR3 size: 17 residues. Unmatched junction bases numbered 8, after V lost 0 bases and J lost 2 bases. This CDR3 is CASSLGVASGSPYEQYF. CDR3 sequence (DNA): TGTGCCAGCAGCTTGGGGGTGGCTAGCGGGAGTCCCTACGAGCAGTACTTC.

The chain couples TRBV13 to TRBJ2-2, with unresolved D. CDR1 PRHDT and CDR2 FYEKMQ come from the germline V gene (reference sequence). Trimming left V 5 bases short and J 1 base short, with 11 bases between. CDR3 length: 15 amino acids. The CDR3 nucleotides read TGTGCCAGCAGCCAAAGGCGGATGAACACCGGGGAGCTGTTTTTT. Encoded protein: CASSQRRMNTGELFF.

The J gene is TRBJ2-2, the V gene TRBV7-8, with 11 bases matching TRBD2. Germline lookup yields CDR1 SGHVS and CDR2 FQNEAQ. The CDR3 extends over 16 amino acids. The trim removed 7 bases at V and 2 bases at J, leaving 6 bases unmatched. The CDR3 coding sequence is TGTGCCAGCATCCCCGGGACTAGCGGAAACACCGGGGAGCTGTTTTTT. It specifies CASIPGTSGNTGELFF.

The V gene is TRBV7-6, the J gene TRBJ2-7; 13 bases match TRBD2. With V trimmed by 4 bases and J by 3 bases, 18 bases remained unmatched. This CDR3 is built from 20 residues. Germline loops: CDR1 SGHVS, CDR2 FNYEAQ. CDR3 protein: CASSSQKTSGRTSDYYEQYF. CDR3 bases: TGTGCCAGCAGCTCCCAAAAGACTAGCGGGAGGACGTCAGACTACTACGAGCAGTACTTC.

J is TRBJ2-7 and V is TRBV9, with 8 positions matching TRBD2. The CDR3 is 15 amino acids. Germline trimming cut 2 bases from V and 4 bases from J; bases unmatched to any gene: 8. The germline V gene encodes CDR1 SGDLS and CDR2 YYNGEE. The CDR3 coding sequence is TGTGCCAGCAGCGTCCAAACTAGCGGCAGATACGAGCAGTACTTC. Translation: CASSVQTSGRYEQYF.

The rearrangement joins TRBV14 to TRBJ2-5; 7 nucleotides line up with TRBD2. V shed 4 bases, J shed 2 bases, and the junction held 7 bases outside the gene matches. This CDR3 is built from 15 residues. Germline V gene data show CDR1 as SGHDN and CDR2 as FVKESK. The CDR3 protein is CASSRNPGGQETQYF. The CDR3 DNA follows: TGTGCCAGCAGCCGCAACCCGGGGGGACAAGAGACCCAGTACTTC.